This T cell receptor beta chain was captured by sequencing in a study of long-term antiretroviral therapy in people with HIV. Runs used v3.0 of the immunoSEQ assay and were done at survey level. TCRdb's copy holds only in-frame clones and misses some; the assay was immunoSEQ multiplex PCR. The repertoire holds roughly 20,000 clones, 85% seen once, with roughly 3.9% in the top ten. Post-ART PBMC samples numbered at least two per donor, and pre-ART ones at least one. Study-wide findings and caveats: Researchers lacked any data on ART adherence, viral resistance or therapy changes.

A word on this clone: Its target is unknown.

The sequences come from unsorted PBMCs, collected approximately 4 years after starting antiretroviral therapy. This clonotype originated in a man aged 18 to 29 with HIV.

Here the CDR3 DNA reads TGTGCCAGCAGTGAAGCTGGGGGAACAGGCCAAGAGACCCAGTACTTC. It encodes CASSEAGGTGQETQYF. The chain is built from TRBV6-1 and TRBJ2-5, with D perhaps given as TRBD1 or TRBD2 (5 bases each). The CDR3 extends over 16 amino acids. Trimming took 0 bases from V and 1 from J, leaving 12 bases between them. Germline CDR1 reads MNHNS; CDR2 reads SASEGT.